Listed here are 16 T cell receptor beta chains from one sample, sequenced in a study of human T cells and chemical hapten exposure. TCRdb independently ran MiXCR on the RACE reads; one entry per CDR3 protein. This table has about 290,000 distinct CDR3 sequences, around 7.3% appearing once. Time point in this sample: pre-sensitization, week 0. Described treatment: therapeutic diphenylcyclopropenone sensitization with weekly scalp DPC. The source was whole blood, collected in connection with sensitization to the hapten diphenylcyclopropenone (DPC). Receptor source: a young man with alopecia areata. Some clones in this sample may be carry-over from other donors' samples.

The J gene is TRBJ2-7, the V gene TRBV20-1, with D possibly being TRBD1 (7 bases). CDR3 length equals 15 residues. Looked up from germline, CDR1 is DFQATT and CDR2 is SNEGSKA (reference sequence). The V end was cut by 6 bases, the J end by 2 bases, with 20 bases between. CDR3 DNA: TGCAGTGCGAACCCGTTTCAGGGGGGAACCTACGAGCAGTACTTC. Its translation: CSANPFQGGTYEQYF.

This clonotype has more than one count but fewer than ten. V gene TRBV28 combines with J gene TRBJ1-4, with D possibly matching TRBD1 (5 bases). V shed 3 bases and J shed 4 bases, with 15 bases lying between them. Germline values: CDR1 MDHEN, CDR2 SYDVKM. This CDR3 region has 16 residues. The CDR3 bases are TGTGCCAGCAGTTTGGTTTTGGAGCAGGGTAATGAAAAACTGTTTTTT. As protein: CASSLVLEQGNEKLFF.

This clonotype came up a few times. V and J are TRBV27 and TRBJ2-3, with a possible D match to TRBD1 (5 bases). Looked up from germline, CDR1 is MNHEY and CDR2 is SMNVEV (reference sequence). The V gene lost 0 bases and the J gene lost 5 bases, with 18 bases spanning the gap. The CDR3 spans 17 residues. The CDR3 spells CASSLSPWKGSGDTQYF. For the CDR3, the DNA is TGTGCCAGCAGTTTATCCCCCTGGAAGGGGTCAGGAGATACGCAGTATTTT.

This clonotype has just a few counts. CDR3 in DNA: TGTGCCAGCAGTTACTCGACAGGTTTGGCGGACTATGGCTACACCTTC. Protein: CASSYSTGLADYGYTF. The gene calls are TRBV6-5 and TRBJ1-2; a possible D gene is TRBD1 (6 bases). The CDR3 contains 16 residues. Between the trimmed V and J ends, which lost 0 bases and 3 bases, there was a span of 14 bases. The germline CDR1 and CDR2 sequences are MNHEY and SVGAGI.

This rearrangement joins TRBV12-3 or TRBV12-4 to TRBJ2-3, with D possibly TRBD1 on 6 matching bases. This CDR3 is 16 amino acids long. Trimming left V 4 bases short and J 2 bases short, with 16 bases between. The CDR3 DNA reads as TGTGCCAGCAGTTCTTTATGGACAGACAACACAGATACGCAGTATTTT. Amino acids: CASSSLWTDNTDTQYF.

The chain carries TRBV5-1 and TRBJ1-3, with D perhaps matching TRBD1 (5 bases). The CDR3 spans 15 residues. The germline V gene encodes CDR1 SGHRS and CDR2 YFSETQ. V was trimmed by 2 bases and J by 2 bases, leaving 11 bases between them. The CDR3 DNA sequence: TGCGCCAGCAGCTTCGGCAGGGAGGCTGGAAACACCATATATTTT. This sequence encodes CASSFGREAGNTIYF.

To note about this clonotype: At one end, the junction sequence differs from germline, possibly due to a read error. The CDR3 sequence: CASSTGTAKF. The CDR3 DNA is TGTGCCAGCAGTACCGGGACAGCCAAGTTT. The V and J genes are TRBV28 and TRBJ1-4, with 7 bases that match TRBD1. This CDR3 contains 10 residues. Germline assignment: CDR1 MDHEN and CDR2 SYDVKM.

This clonotype has ten or more counts. This chain uses TRBV7-9 with TRBJ1-1; D remains unclear. V lost 1 base and J lost 4, with 10 bases in between. Germline V gene sequence: CDR1 SEHNR, CDR2 FQNEAQ (reference sequence). The CDR3 totals 14 residues. CDR3 nucleotides: TGTGCCAGCAGCTTAGAGGGAAGTATCACTGAAGCTTTCTTT. It translates to CASSLEGSITEAFF.

This sequence joins TRBV7-9 and TRBJ1-1; possibly TRBD1 for D (5 bases). V was shortened by 0 bases and J by 4 bases, with 9 bases between the two germline ends. The CDR3 is 14 residues long. The V gene's germline CDR1 is SEHNR and CDR2 FQNEAQ (reference sequence). DNA of the CDR3: TGTGCCAGCAGCTTAGCAGGGGCACTCACTGAAGCTTTCTTT. This codes for CASSLAGALTEAFF. The whole variable domain, remainder taken from reference TRBV7-9 and TRBJ1-1, is DTGVSQNPRHKITKRGQNVTFRCDPISEHNRLYWYRQTLGQGPEFLTYFQNEAQLEKSRLLSDRFSAERPKGSFSTLEIQRTEQGDSAMYLCASSLAGALTEAFFGQGTRLTVV.

The sample holds a few counts of this clonotype. This chain connects TRBV4-1 to TRBJ1-6; 7 bases are a match to TRBD1. The V gene end was trimmed by 4 bases and the J gene end by 10 bases; junction bases not matched to a gene: 13. From germline, CDR1 is MGHRA and CDR2 YSYEKL. The CDR3 loop spans 16 amino acids. DNA for the CDR3: TGCGCCAGCAGCCTTACACTTACAGGGGCCTACTCACCCCTCCACTTT. As protein: CASSLTLTGAYSPLHF.

The sample holds a few counts of this clonotype. The genes are TRBV6-2 or TRBV6-3 and TRBJ1-5; D gene unclear. The CDR3 covers 14 residues. The germline V gene encodes CDR1 MNHEY and CDR2 SVGEGT. Trimming left V 0 bases short and J 5 bases short, with 8 bases between. The CDR3 loop is CASSYSLFDQPQHF. The CDR3 nucleotides are TGTGCCAGCAGTTACTCTTTATTCGATCAGCCCCAGCATTTT.

This clonotype was detected a few times. The chain combines TRBV2 with TRBJ2-1; 9 bases fit TRBD1. The CDR3 spans 13 residues. Looked up from germline, CDR1 is SNHLY and CDR2 is FYNNEI. The V gene end was trimmed by 7 bases and the J gene end by 4 bases; junction bases not matched to a gene: 2. The CDR3 loop reads CASMTGGYNEQFF. The DNA of the CDR3 is TGTGCCAGCATGACAGGGGGTTACAATGAGCAGTTCTTC.

The table lists this clonotype with a few counts. The rearrangement uses TRBV20-1 and TRBJ2-7; 8 bases map to TRBD1. The germline gives CDR1 DFQATT, CDR2 SNEGSKA (reference sequence). V was clipped by 3 bases and J by 3 bases; unmatched bases: 7. The CDR3 totals 14 residues. CDR3 residues: CSASPRQGYYEQYF. Written as DNA, the CDR3 is TGCAGTGCTAGCCCTCGACAGGGGTACTACGAGCAGTACTTC.

The sample holds many counts of this clonotype. This chain uses TRBV7-3 with TRBJ2-3; D perhaps matches TRBD2 (7 bases). The germline V gene encodes CDR1 SGHTA and CDR2 FQGTGA. The V gene lost 1 base and the J gene lost 2 bases, with 19 bases spanning the gap. The CDR3 runs 18 residues. CDR3 in amino acids: CASSLRAFAGADTDTQYF. CDR3 coding DNA: TGTGCCAGCAGCTTAAGGGCTTTTGCGGGGGCCGACACAGATACGCAGTATTTT.

This clonotype was detected a few times. The rearrangement links TRBV7-6 to TRBJ2-5, with 7 bases matching TRBD1. The CDR3 has 13 residues. V lost 5 bases and J lost 2; bases outside the gene matches: 2. Germline V gene sequence: CDR1 SGHVS, CDR2 FNYEAQ. The CDR3 DNA reads as TGTGCCAGCAGCGTGGACAGGCAAGAGACCCAGTACTTC. The encoded protein is CASSVDRQETQYF. The full variable domain, completed using reference TRBV7-6 and TRBJ2-5, is GAGVSQSPRYKVTKRGQDVALRCDPISGHVSLYWYRQALGQGPEFLTYFNYEAQQDKSGLPNDRFSAERPEGSISTLTIQRTEQRDSAMYRCASSVDRQETQYFGPGTRLLVL.

This clonotype has only a few counts. This chain uses TRBV5-1 with TRBJ1-2, with D possibly TRBD1 on 6 matching bases. The V and J ends lost 0 bases and 1 base respectively, with 16 bases between them. The CDR3 runs to 17 residues. CDR1 and CDR2 from the germline V gene are SGHRS and YFSETQ. The CDR3 DNA follows: TGCGCCAGCAGCTTGGATTCATCGGGGGCCGATAACTATGGCTACACCTTC. Translating it yields CASSLDSSGADNYGYTF.